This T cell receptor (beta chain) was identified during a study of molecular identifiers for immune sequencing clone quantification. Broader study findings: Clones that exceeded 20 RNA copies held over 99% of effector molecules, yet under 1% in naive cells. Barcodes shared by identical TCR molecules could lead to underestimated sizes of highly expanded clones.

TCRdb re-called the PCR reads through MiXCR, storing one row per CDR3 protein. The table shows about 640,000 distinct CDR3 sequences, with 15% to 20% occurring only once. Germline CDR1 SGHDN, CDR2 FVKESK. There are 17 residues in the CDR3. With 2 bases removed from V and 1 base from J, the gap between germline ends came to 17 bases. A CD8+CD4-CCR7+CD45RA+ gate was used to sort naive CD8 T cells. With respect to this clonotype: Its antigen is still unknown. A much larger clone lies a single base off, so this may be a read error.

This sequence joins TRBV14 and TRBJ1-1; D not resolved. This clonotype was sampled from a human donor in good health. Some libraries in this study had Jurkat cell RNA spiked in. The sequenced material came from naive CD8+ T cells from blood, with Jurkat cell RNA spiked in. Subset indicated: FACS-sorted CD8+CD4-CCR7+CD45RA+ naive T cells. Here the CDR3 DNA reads TGTGCCAGCAGCCAAAACCCCACGGTAGTGACGAACACTGAAGCTTTCTTT. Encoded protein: CASSQNPTVVTNTEAFF.